This passage covers 29 T cell receptor beta chains from one sample sequenced in a study of OX40 agonist ivuxolimab in advanced cancers. Using immunoSEQ multiplex PCR, the repertoire was profiled, and TCRdb retains in-frame clones only, with some absent. The data show under 95,000 clones, with roughly nine tenths seen just once and 0.15% to 0.2% held by the top ten. This sample comprised CD4+ or CD8+ T cells sorted from blood, obtained in a trial of the OX40 agonist ivuxolimab. These receptor sequences come from an adult with an advanced solid tumor such as melanoma, head and neck, liver or kidney cancer.

V and J are TRBV27 and TRBJ1-1; no firm D call. CDR3 size: 16 residues. Trimming stripped 6 bases from V and 4 bases from J, with 21 bases between. CDR1 and CDR2 (germline): MNHEY, SMNVEV (reference sequence). CDR3 sequence: CASRPTGGGLGTEAFF. DNA of the CDR3: TGTGCCAGCAGACCTACGGGAGGAGGGCTGGGCACTGAAGCTTTCTTT.

The rearrangement uses TRBV25-1 and TRBJ1-4, with D possibly TRBD1 on 6 matching bases. With 7 bases removed from V and 5 bases from J, the gap between germline ends came to 17 bases. Germline assignment: CDR1 MGHDK and CDR2 SYGVNS. The CDR3 runs to 15 residues. The CDR3 loop is CASTPTGWGNEKLFF. In nucleotides, the CDR3 is TGTGCCAGCACACCCACAGGGTGGGGGAATGAAAAACTGTTTTTT.

This clone appeared once. This CDR3 is CASSQVGGPTGELFF. The DNA of the CDR3 is TGTGCCAGCAGCCAAGTTGGCGGGCCCACCGGGGAGCTGTTTTTT. This rearrangement joins TRBV14 to TRBJ2-2; the D gene is possibly TRBD2 (5 bases). Trimming left V 1 base short and J 4 bases short, with 10 bases between. The CDR3 runs to 15 residues. Germline V lookup: CDR1 SGHDN, CDR2 FVKESK.

V and J are TRBV11-2 and TRBJ1-1; D gene uncertain. The V gene lost 1 base and the J gene lost 5 bases, with 8 bases spanning the gap. Per the germline V gene, CDR1 is SGHAT and CDR2 is FQNNGV. The length of the CDR3 is 13 residues. CDR3 loop: CASSLGIGTEAFF. In DNA form, the CDR3 reads TGTGCCAGCAGCTTAGGGATAGGGACTGAAGCTTTCTTT.

The chain joins TRBV5-1 to TRBJ2-5, with 10 positions matching TRBD1. Germline CDR1 is SGHRS and CDR2 is YFSETQ. The CDR3 runs to 13 residues. V trimming: 3 bases; J trimming: 5 bases; junction bases outside the gene matches: 1. CDR3 protein: CASSWGQGETQYF. The CDR3 nucleotides are TGCGCCAGCAGCTGGGGACAGGGGGAGACCCAGTACTTC.

The rearrangement uses TRBV27 and TRBJ2-7; possible D gene TRBD2, 5 bases. CDR3 length equals 14 residues. V shed 8 bases and J shed 0 bases, with 14 bases lying between them. Germline V lookup: CDR1 MNHEY, CDR2 SMNVEV (reference sequence). The CDR3 DNA sequence: TGTGCCAGCTCAATCCGAGGAGGCTCCTACGAGCAGTACTTC. Amino acids: CASSIRGGSYEQYF.

The chain employs TRBV7-9 and TRBJ2-1, with D maybe TRBD2 (5 bases). V shed 3 bases and J shed 2 bases, with 11 bases lying between them. Germline lookup yields CDR1 SEHNR and CDR2 FQNEAQ (reference sequence). The CDR3 has 15 residues. The CDR3 bases are TGTGCCAGCAGCTTGATGACTACTACCTACAATGAGCAGTTCTTC. This sequence encodes CASSLMTTTYNEQFF.

V gene TRBV5-6 combines with J gene TRBJ2-5; 8 bases line up with TRBD2. This CDR3 has 14 amino acids. Per the germline V gene, CDR1 is SGHDT and CDR2 is YYEEEE. V dropped 0 bases and J dropped 5; count of bases not matched to a gene: 3. This CDR3 is CASSLVGGGETQYF. The CDR3 bases are TGTGCCAGCAGCTTGGTCGGCGGGGGGGAGACCCAGTACTTC. Filled out from reference TRBV5-6 and TRBJ2-5, the complete variable domain reads DAGVTQSPTHLIKTRGQQVTLRCSPKSGHDTVSWYQQALGQGPQFIFQYYEEEERQRGNFPDRFSGHQFPNYSSELNVNALLLGDSALYLCASSLVGGGETQYFGPGTRLLVL.

This rearrangement joins TRBV9 to TRBJ2-3; 7 nucleotides line up with TRBD2. The CDR3 loop spans 14 amino acids. V lost 5 bases, J lost 4 bases, and 7 bases stayed unmatched. The V gene's germline CDR1 is SGDLS and CDR2 YYNGEE. DNA for the CDR3: TGTGCCAGCAGTTGGCGGGAGTCCGCAGATACGCAGTATTTT. Translated, it gives CASSWRESADTQYF.

The chain recombines TRBV18 with TRBJ2-1, with D maybe TRBD2 (7 bases). V lost 0 bases and J 9 bases, leaving 15 bases between the germline ends. CDR3 length: 15 amino acids. Looked up from germline, CDR1 is KGHSH and CDR2 is LQKENI. CDR3 sequence: CASSPPKVGGGEQFF. The CDR3 DNA follows: TGTGCCAGCTCACCACCGAAAGTAGGGGGGGGTGAGCAGTTCTTC. Together with reference TRBV18 and TRBJ2-1, the CDR3 gives the full variable domain: NAGVMQNPRHLVRRRGQEARLRCSPMKGHSHVYWYRQLPEEGLKFMVYLQKENIIDESGMPKERFSAEFPKEGPSILRIQQVVRGDSAAYFCASSPPKVGGGEQFFGPGTRLTVL.

This chain connects TRBV5-6 to TRBJ2-2; 7 nucleotides agree with TRBD2. The CDR3 sequence is 14 residues long. CDR1 and CDR2 (germline): SGHDT, YYEEEE. The ends lost 3 bases at V and 7 bases at J; junction bases unmatched: 6. In nucleotides, the CDR3 is TGTGCCAGCAGCTCCGGACTAGGGCACGGGGAGCTGTTTTTT. Residues: CASSSGLGHGELFF.

This chain connects TRBV10-2 to TRBJ1-1; no clear D. The V gene lost 2 bases and the J gene lost 2 bases, with 9 bases spanning the gap. CDR1 WSHSY and CDR2 SAAADI come from the germline V gene. This CDR3 is 14 amino acids long. CDR3 bases: TGCGCCAGCAGTGAGAGGACCCTAAACACTGAAGCTTTCTTT. Its protein is CASSERTLNTEAFF.

As for this clone: Other DNA variants within this sample encode the same CDR3. The chain is built from TRBV19 and TRBJ1-5; 8 nucleotides agree with TRBD1. V lost 5 bases and J lost 2; bases outside the gene matches: 8. The CDR3 runs 16 residues. Germline V gene sequence: CDR1 LNHDA, CDR2 SQIVND (reference sequence). CDR3 sequence: CASSPTGGAGNQPQHF. The CDR3 bases are TGTGCCAGTAGTCCAACAGGGGGTGCAGGCAATCAGCCCCAGCATTTT. The full variable domain, with the rest looked up from reference TRBV19 and TRBJ1-5, is DGGITQSPKYLFRKEGQNVTLSCEQNLNHDAMYWYRQDPGQGLRLIYYSQIVNDFQKGDIAEGYSVSREKKESFPLTVTSAQKNPTAFYLCASSPTGGAGNQPQHFGDGTRLSIL.

The V call is TRBV2, the J call TRBJ1-5, with D tentatively TRBD1 (6 bases). V lost 6 bases and J 7 bases, leaving 19 bases between the germline ends. The CDR3 runs 15 residues. Germline values: CDR1 SNHLY, CDR2 FYNNEI. CDR3: CASSLGQGTVQPQHF. For the CDR3, the DNA is TGTGCCAGCAGCCTAGGCCAGGGGACCGTCCAGCCCCAGCATTTT.

This chain links TRBV28 with TRBJ2-3; either TRBD1 or TRBD2 may supply D (5 bases each). The CDR3 covers 13 residues. The germline V gene has CDR1 MDHEN and CDR2 SYDVKM. V was clipped by 8 bases and J by 2 bases, with 11 bases between them. The CDR3 reads CASRDGATDTQYF. Here the CDR3 DNA reads TGTGCCAGCCGGGACGGAGCCACAGATACGCAGTATTTT. Full variable domain (outside the CDR3, taken from reference TRBV28 and TRBJ2-3): DVKVTQSSRYLVKRTGEKVFLECVQDMDHENMFWYRQDPGLGLRLIYFSYDVKMKEKGDIPEGYSVSREKKERFSLILESASTNQTSMYLCASRDGATDTQYFGPGTRLTVL.

J is TRBJ2-1 and V is TRBV11-2; 12 bases agree with TRBD2. CDR1 and CDR2 (germline): SGHAT, FQNNGV. The CDR3 loop spans 15 amino acids. J lost 9 bases, V lost 5 bases, and 8 bases had no gene match. CDR3 in DNA: TGTGCCAGCAGCAAGCTAGCGGGAGGGCCTGGTGAGCAGTTCTTC. The encoded protein is CASSKLAGGPGEQFF.

V usage is TRBV6-5 and J usage is TRBJ2-7, with 8 bases fitting TRBD1. CDR3 length: 16 residues. The junction had 9 bases not matched to a gene; V was cut back by 2 bases and J by 3 bases. Germline V CDR1 and CDR2: MNHEY, SVGAGI. CDR3 amino acids: CASSYNGQGSLYEQYF. The CDR3 DNA sequence: TGTGCCAGCAGTTACAATGGACAGGGCTCCCTCTACGAGCAGTACTTC.

The genes are TRBV19 and TRBJ2-1; 12 bases agree with TRBD2. Per the germline V gene, CDR1 is LNHDA and CDR2 is SQIVND (reference sequence). The CDR3 runs to 16 residues. V lost 5 bases and J lost 4; bases outside the gene matches: 6. The CDR3 coding sequence is TGTGCCAGTAGTTCCCGGACTAGCGGGATGTACAATGAGCAGTTCTTC. This sequence encodes CASSSRTSGMYNEQFF.

The rearrangement links TRBV30 to TRBJ2-3, with 8 bases identical to TRBD2. The germline V gene encodes CDR1 GTSNPN and CDR2 SVGIG (reference sequence). The CDR3 contains 16 residues. The V and J ends lost 0 bases and 2 bases, in that order; junction bases with no gene match: 7. The DNA of the CDR3 is TGTGCCTGGAGTGTACCAGTAGCGGGACTCACAGATACGCAGTATTTT. Protein sequence: CAWSVPVAGLTDTQYF.

The chain is built from TRBV27 and TRBJ1-2, with D maybe TRBD1 (5 bases). The CDR3 spans 15 residues. Per the germline V gene, CDR1 is MNHEY and CDR2 is SMNVEV (reference sequence). V lost 3 bases, J lost 5 bases, and 16 bases lay in between. CDR3 sequence: CASSFVGGSGYGYTF. The CDR3 DNA reads TGTGCCAGCAGTTTTGTTGGGGGGAGCGGGTATGGCTACACCTTC.

CDR3 sequence: CASSLGQRDQPQHF. The CDR3 DNA reads as TGTGCCAGCAGCCTGGGACAGCGTGATCAGCCCCAGCATTTT. The chain links TRBV16 to TRBJ1-5; the match to TRBD1 covers 7 bases. Germline CDR1 KGHSY, CDR2 FQNENV. J was trimmed by 5 bases and V by 4 bases; bases with no gene match: 5. The CDR3 consists of 14 residues.

The chain uses TRBV5-1 and TRBJ1-6, with D perhaps TRBD1 (6 bases). The length of the CDR3 is 13 residues. The germline V gene has CDR1 SGHRS and CDR2 YFSETQ. The V and J ends lost 2 bases and 10 bases respectively, with 10 bases between them. CDR3 sequence (DNA): TGCGCCAGCAGCTTTACAGGGATGTCACCCCTCCACTTT. This gives the protein CASSFTGMSPLHF.

V is TRBV20-1 and J is TRBJ1-4; D gene uncertain. The CDR3 totals 11 residues. Deletions cut 3 bases from V and 7 bases from J, with 6 bases between. Germline CDR1 reads DFQATT; CDR2 reads SNEGSKA (reference sequence). This CDR3 is CSARAGEKLFF. In DNA, the CDR3 is TGCAGTGCTAGGGCGGGTGAAAAACTGTTTTTT.

The chain couples TRBV5-8 to TRBJ1-4, with TRBD1 identical over 10 bases. This CDR3 spans 16 amino acids. Germline V gives CDR1 SGHTS, CDR2 YDEGEE. Trimming at V came to 4 bases and at J to 7 bases, leaving 10 bases not matched to a gene. DNA of the CDR3: TGTGCCAGCAGCCGAATCGCCGGGACAGGGGTTGAAAAACTGTTTTTT. Translating gives CASSRIAGTGVEKLFF.

V and J are TRBV9 and TRBJ1-5; D possibly corresponds to TRBD1 (6 bases). The germline V and J ends were trimmed by 5 bases and 8 bases, with 17 bases remaining between them. CDR1 is SGDLS and CDR2 is YYNGEE in the germline V gene. The CDR3 consists of 14 residues. The CDR3 coding sequence is TGTGCCAGCAGACTTACAGGGTGTCAGGAGCCCCAGCATTTT. It codes for CASRLTGCQEPQHF.

This clone turned up a few times. V gene TRBV19 combines with J gene TRBJ1-1; possible D gene TRBD1, 5 bases. V dropped 10 bases and J dropped 1 base, with 13 bases sitting between them. The germline V gene encodes CDR1 LNHDA and CDR2 SQIVND (reference sequence). The CDR3 loop spans 13 amino acids. CDR3 DNA: TGTGCCACCCAAGCGGGGGGGAACACTGAAGCTTTCTTT. Amino acids: CATQAGGNTEAFF. Full variable domain (outside the CDR3, taken from reference TRBV19 and TRBJ1-1): DGGITQSPKYLFRKEGQNVTLSCEQNLNHDAMYWYRQDPGQGLRLIYYSQIVNDFQKGDIAEGYSVSREKKESFPLTVTSAQKNPTAFYLCATQAGGNTEAFFGQGTRLTVV.

This rearrangement joins TRBV19 to TRBJ1-1; unclear D gene. Trimming pared 4 bases from V and 0 bases from J, leaving 15 bases between. The germline V gene has CDR1 LNHDA and CDR2 SQIVND (reference sequence). CDR3 size: 16 residues. DNA for the CDR3: TGTGCCAGTAGTACGCTGGGAAGTTGGGTGAACACTGAAGCTTTCTTT. It encodes CASSTLGSWVNTEAFF.

This clone has a single count. The V gene is TRBV7-9, the J gene TRBJ2-2, with D unclear. Trimming took off 2 bases at V and 2 bases at J, with 6 bases between the two ends. In germline, CDR1 is SEHNR, CDR2 FQNEAQ (reference sequence). This CDR3 has 14 amino acids. The DNA for the CDR3 is TGTGCCAGCAGCTTAACGAAAAACACCGGGGAGCTGTTTTTT. Protein: CASSLTKNTGELFF.

This clone came up once. The chain recombines TRBV30 with TRBJ2-1, with D unresolved. V was cut by 6 bases and J by 4 bases, with 7 bases left in between. The germline gives CDR1 GTSNPN, CDR2 SVGIG (reference sequence). The CDR3 runs 11 residues. The CDR3 reads CACEVYNEQFF. CDR3 bases: TGTGCCTGCGAAGTATACAATGAGCAGTTCTTC.